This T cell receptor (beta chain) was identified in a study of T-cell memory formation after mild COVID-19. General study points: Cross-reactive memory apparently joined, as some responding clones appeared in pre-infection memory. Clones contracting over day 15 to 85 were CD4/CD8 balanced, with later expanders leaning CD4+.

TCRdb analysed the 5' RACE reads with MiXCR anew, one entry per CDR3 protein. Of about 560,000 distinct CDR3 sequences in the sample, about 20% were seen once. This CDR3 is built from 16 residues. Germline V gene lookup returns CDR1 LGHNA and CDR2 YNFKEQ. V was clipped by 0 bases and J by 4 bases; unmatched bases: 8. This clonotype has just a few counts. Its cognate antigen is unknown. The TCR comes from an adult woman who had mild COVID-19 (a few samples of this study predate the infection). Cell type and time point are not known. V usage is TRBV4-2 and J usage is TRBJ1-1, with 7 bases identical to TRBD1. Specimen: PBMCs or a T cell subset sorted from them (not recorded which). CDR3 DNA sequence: TGTGCCAGCAGCCAAGATGATCAACCAGGGGGCACTGAAGCTTTCTTT. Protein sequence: CASSQDDQPGGTEAFF.